These T cell receptor beta chains were read from a single sample in a study of blood T cell repertoires in COVID-19. Assay used: immunoSEQ multiplex PCR; TCRdb lists only in-frame clones, some missing. The table lists around 300,000 clones, approximately 84% of them singletons, with around 2.1% in the top ten. The source material was peripheral blood. The source of these receptors is a young woman who had recovered from COVID-19. Both conserved end residues are part of each CDR3. D genes are given only for firm matches. Not all rows give a size; the values are once, few, many and, for expanded clones, a class.

v_gene	d_gene	abundance	j_gene	CDR3nt	CDR3aa
TRBV5-4	TRBD1	-	TRBJ1-1	TGTGCCAGCAGTCAAGACAGGGATATTACTGAAGCTTTCTTT	CASSQDRDITEAFF
TRBV6-6	TRBD1	-	TRBJ2-7	TGTGCCAGCAGGCTGGGACAGGGAGGATCCTACGAGCAGTACTTC	CASRLGQGGSYEQYF
TRBV6-1	TRBD2	-	TRBJ2-5	TGTGCCAGCAGTGCAACCCCCGCGGGACTAGCAACAGAGACCCAGTACTTC	CASSATPAGLATETQYF
TRBV5-1	TRBD1	-	TRBJ1-1	TGCGCCAGCAGCTCAGCACAGGGGGATGGAGCTTTCTTT	CASSSAQGDGAFF
TRBV4-1	-	few	TRBJ1-1	TGCGCCAGCAGCCAAGATCAGGGTCGGAACACTGAAGCTTTCTTT	CASSQDQGRNTEAFF
TRBV2	-	-	TRBJ1-2	TGTGCCAGCAGTGAAACCCCGGACAGCTATGGCTACACCTTC	CASSETPDSYGYTF
TRBV9	TRBD2	-	TRBJ2-2	TGTGCCAGCAGCGTAGCTGGAAGCGGGAGGGCCTCAGGGACCGGGGAGCTGTTTTTT	CASSVAGSGRASGTGELFF
TRBV10-3	TRBD1	-	TRBJ1-2	TGTGCCATCAGTGCGGGACAGGCCGGCAACTATGGCTACACCTTC	CAISAGQAGNYGYTF
TRBV7-9	-	-	TRBJ2-5	TGTGCCAGCAGCTTAGGCGTTGAAGAGACCCAGTACTTC	CASSLGVEETQYF
TRBV5-1	TRBD2	-	TRBJ2-7	TGCGCCAGCAGCTTGGCAGGACTAGCGGACGAGCAGTACTTC	CASSLAGLADEQYF
TRBV5-1	-	-	TRBJ2-1	TGCGCCAGCAGCTTCGAGGGAGGAAGCGTGCATGAGCAGTTCTTC	CASSFEGGSVHEQFF
TRBV29-1	-	-	TRBJ2-1	TGCAGCTTGAGTTCGGGTGAGCAGTTCTTC	CSLSSGEQFF
TRBV6-2/TRBV6-3	TRBD2	-	TRBJ2-7	TGTGCCAGCAGTTACACGACTAGCGGGTTCTACGAGCAGTACTTC	CASSYTTSGFYEQYF
TRBV5-6	TRBD1	-	TRBJ1-5	TGTGCCAGCAGCAAGGGACAGGGGTATAGCAATCAGCCCCAGCATTTT	CASSKGQGYSNQPQHF
TRBV19	-	-	TRBJ2-1	TGTGCCAGTAGTCCCCTAAGCAATGAGCAGTTCTTC	CASSPLSNEQFF
TRBV5-1	-	-	TRBJ1-6	TGCGCCAGCAGCTTGGCTCGGGGACTCGGCGGGGATTCACCCCTCCACTTT	CASSLARGLGGDSPLHF
TRBV18	-	once	TRBJ2-7	TGTGCCAGCTCACCACCGGCTGGACTGGGGGCGTCGGCTCCCGAGCAGTACTTC	CASSPPAGLGASAPEQYF
TRBV13	-	-	TRBJ2-1	TGTGCCAGCAGCCTAGTAGTGTATGAGCAGTTCTTC	CASSLVVYEQFF
TRBV19	-	-	TRBJ2-7	TGTGCCAGTACCGTTTACTTCGGGGGAACCTACGAGCAGTACTTC	CASTVYFGGTYEQYF
TRBV5-4	TRBD1	-	TRBJ2-7	TGTGCCAGCAGCTCGCGGGGACAGGGCTTTGTCGAGCAGTACTTC	CASSSRGQGFVEQYF
TRBV11-2	TRBD2	-	TRBJ2-3	TGTGCCAGCAGCTTAGATTTGGTTAGCGGGAGCCTCACAGATACGCAGTATTTT	CASSLDLVSGSLTDTQYF
TRBV5-5	-	-	TRBJ1-1	TGTGCCAGCAGCTTGCCCCACGGCACTGAAGCTTTCTTT	CASSLPHGTEAFF
TRBV19	-	-	TRBJ2-1	TGTGCCAGTAGTATTGGAACTAGATCCTACAATGAGCAGTTCTTC	CASSIGTRSYNEQFF
TRBV19	-	-	TRBJ2-1	TGTGCCAGTAGTACTTCTTACGCCCCGGCCTACAATGAGCAGTTCTTC	CASSTSYAPAYNEQFF
TRBV3-1/TRBV3-2	TRBD2	-	TRBJ2-7	TGTGCCAGTCAGGGACTAGCGCAGAACGAGCAGTACTTC	CASQGLAQNEQYF
TRBV2	-	-	TRBJ1-5	TGTGCCACCCAAAGGGAAGGGGGCAATCAGCCCCAGCATTTT	CATQREGGNQPQHF
TRBV5-6	-	-	TRBJ2-7	TGTGCCAGCAGCAATGTGGGCAATGACAGGAAGCAGTACTTC	CASSNVGNDRKQYF
TRBV5-6	-	-	TRBJ1-3	TGTGCCAGCAGCTTGGGGGGAGAAGGAAACACCATATATTTT	CASSLGGEGNTIYF
TRBV12-3/TRBV12-4	-	-	TRBJ1-5	TGTGCCAGCAGCCCCTTTAGCAATCAGCCCCAGCATTTT	CASSPFSNQPQHF
TRBV7-2	-	-	TRBJ2-7	TGTGCCAGCAGCTTTGGGACAAGTTCCTACGAGCAGTACTTC	CASSFGTSSYEQYF
TRBV10-3	-	-	TRBJ2-3	TGTGCCATCAGTGACGGAGAGGCAGATACGCAGTATTTT	CAISDGEADTQYF
TRBV20-1	-	-	TRBJ1-2	TGCAGTGCTAGTCGGCAGGGTGACTATGGCTACACCTTC	CSASRQGDYGYTF
TRBV29-1	TRBD2	-	TRBJ2-6	TGCAGCGTTGGGGGGGGCTCTGGGGCCAACGTCCTGACTTTC	CSVGGGSGANVLTF
TRBV7-2	TRBD1	-	TRBJ1-1	TGTGCCAGCAGCTCCGGGGACAGGGGTGAAGCTTTCTTT	CASSSGDRGEAFF
TRBV5-1	-	-	TRBJ1-1	TGCGCCAGCAGCCGTGTGACCCCTCTCACAGTGAACACTGAAGCTTTCTTT	CASSRVTPLTVNTEAFF
TRBV18	TRBD1	-	TRBJ2-3	TGTGCCAGCTCACCAAATTCTTGGACAGGGTTCACAGATACGCAGTATTTT	CASSPNSWTGFTDTQYF
TRBV19	-	-	TRBJ1-3	TGTGCCAGTAGTCGGGACATCGGAAACACCATATATTTT	CASSRDIGNTIYF
TRBV28	TRBD2	once	TRBJ2-5	TGTGCCAGCAGTTCCGGGACTAGCGGGGCTTTACTAGAGACCCAGTACTTC	CASSSGTSGALLETQYF
TRBV3-1/TRBV3-2	-	-	TRBJ1-2	TGTGCCAGCAGCCAACGGGGGAGGGTAGAAAGCTATGGCTACACCTTC	CASSQRGRVESYGYTF
TRBV23-1	-	once	TRBJ1-5	TGCGCCAGCCGACCTAGGAATCAGCCCCAGCATTTT	CASRPRNQPQHF
TRBV9	TRBD1	-	TRBJ2-2	TGTGCCAGCAGCCCCCAGGACAGGGGGCGCGGGGAGCTGTTTTTT	CASSPQDRGRGELFF
TRBV9	TRBD1	-	TRBJ2-2	TGTGCCAGCAGCGTAGGGACAGGGGGTTCGGCCGGGGAGCTGTTTTTT	CASSVGTGGSAGELFF
TRBV4-2	TRBD2	-	TRBJ2-3	TGTGCCAGCAGCCTTCACGCCCGGACTAGCGGGGCAGTCACAGATACGCAGTATTTT	CASSLHARTSGAVTDTQYF
TRBV7-9	TRBD1	-	TRBJ1-1	TGTGCCAGCAGCTTAGTCTCCAGGGGGCGCAATGAAGCTTTCTTT	CASSLVSRGRNEAFF
TRBV6-6	TRBD1	-	TRBJ2-2	TGTGCCAGCAGGACAGGGGCCTTGAACACCGGGGAGCTGTTTTTT	CASRTGALNTGELFF
TRBV14	TRBD1	-	TRBJ2-7	TGTGCCAGCAGCCAAGATTACCCCACAGGGGATTCCTACGAGCAGTACTTC	CASSQDYPTGDSYEQYF
TRBV7-9	-	-	TRBJ1-4	TGTGCCAGCAGCTGGGGGCTGGGGAAAGAGGAAAAACTGTTTTTT	CASSWGLGKEEKLFF